This record concerns one T cell receptor (beta chain) sequence. The V and J ends lost 3 bases and 5 bases respectively, with 8 bases between them. The CDR3 is made up of 13 amino acids. Germline V gene lookup returns CDR1 SGHDT and CDR2 YYEEEE. This sample was taken from a study of blood T cell repertoires in COVID-19. Original methodology: Estimated nucleated cell counts came from reference gene primer amplification. Clones were read by immunoSEQ multiplex PCR, and TCRdb kept only the in-frame ones, dropping some. V, J and clone size are taken as reported in that table, and D and trimming were inferred from the DNA itself. The sample records roughly 330,000 clones, 80% to 90% being singletons.

The gene calls are TRBV5-6 and TRBJ1-4; unclear D gene. This sequence was found in a man younger than 45 with COVID-19, enrolled during active disease. What was sequenced was peripheral blood. The CDR3: CASSWGENEKLFF. CDR3 DNA sequence: TGTGCCAGCAGCTGGGGAGAGAATGAAAAACTGTTTTTT.